This T cell receptor beta chain derives from a study of blood T cell repertoires in COVID-19. Study in general: Collection of acute and convalescent COVID-19 samples took place in the United States, Italy and Spain. From T cells, B-cell-depleted T cells, or PBMCs came the material, which was cDNA or gDNA.

This clone has just a few counts. The protocol was immunoSEQ multiplex PCR, while the TCRdb copy is restricted to in-frame clones and leaves out a portion. The sample gives 70,000 or so clones, under 85% of which show up once; approximately 15% is in the top ten. Germline values: CDR1 SGHTA, CDR2 FQGNSA. The germline V and J ends were trimmed by 2 bases and 3 bases, with 10 bases remaining between them. This CDR3 contains 14 residues. This receptor was taken from a man in his fifties or sixties with acute or convalescent COVID-19. What was sequenced was peripheral blood. The chain combines TRBV7-2 with TRBJ1-1; TRBD1 might be the D (5 bases). The CDR3 protein is CASSLRQGYTEAFF. DNA of the CDR3: TGTGCCAGCAGCTTAAGGCAGGGTTACACTGAAGCTTTCTTT.